The following is a TCR beta chain sequence with its context. This specimen comes from a study of blood T cells in healthy people across ages. Germline V gene lookup returns CDR1 MNHEY and CDR2 SVGEGT. The CDR3 consists of 18 residues. Losses at the gene ends were 2 bases for V and 10 bases for J; bases not matched to a gene: 20. With a J-beta primer mix and a sample-barcoded 5' primer, a second PCR ran about 6 to 11 cycles. One entry per CDR3 protein results from TCRdb running MiXCR on the 5' RACE reads. The sample yields about 1 million distinct CDR3 sequences, 40% to 45% seen once. Sequenced sample: blood. The V and J genes are TRBV6-2 or TRBV6-3 and TRBJ2-7; 10 bases agree with TRBD2. This receptor was taken from a woman aged 60 to 75 in good health. CDR3 region: CASSYQLSLAGVRNSQYF. CDR3 DNA sequence: TGTGCCAGCAGTTACCAACTATCCCTAGCGGGAGTGAGGAACAGTCAGTACTTC.